The rows below give T cell receptor beta chains drawn from one sample of a study of OX40 agonist ivuxolimab in advanced cancers. Produced via immunoSEQ multiplex PCR; TCRdb's table is partial and in-frame only. This table holds about 83,000 clones, 85% to 90% found once. The starting material was CD4+ or CD8+ T cells sorted from blood, obtained in a trial of the OX40 agonist ivuxolimab. The receptors derive from an adult with an advanced solid tumor such as melanoma, head and neck, liver or kidney cancer. The CDR3 runs from the conserved cysteine through the conserved F or W. A D gene is named only where the DNA matches it firmly. Clone size is not always given. Where it is, it says once, few, many or a class for expanded clones.

V	length	D	J	size	DNA	CDR3
TRBV6-1	11	NA	TRBJ2-7	NA	TGTGCCAGCAGATCAGGGTCCACTTTCGACTTC	CASRSGSTFDF
TRBV7-9	14	TRBD1	TRBJ1-4	NA	TGTGCCAGCAGCGCCCGACAGGGGCACGAAAAACTGTTTTTT	CASSARQGHEKLFF
TRBV5-1	17	NA	TRBJ1-2	NA	TGCGCCAGCAGCTTGGCTACAGATCCTGGAACTAACTATGGCTACACCTTC	CASSLATDPGTNYGYTF
TRBV19	15	TRBD2	TRBJ2-3	once	TGTGCCAGTAGCGCCGGGACTAGCGGGACGGATACGCAGTATTTT	CASSAGTSGTDTQYF
TRBV4-2	15	TRBD1	TRBJ1-2	NA	TGTGCCAGCAGCCAAGACTTACAGGGGAAAGGGGGCTACACCTTC	CASSQDLQGKGGYTF
TRBV30	14	NA	TRBJ2-7	NA	TGTGCCTGGAGTGTAGGGGGAACTCACTACGAGCAGTACTTC	CAWSVGGTHYEQYF
TRBV11-2	16	NA	TRBJ2-4	NA	TGTGCCAGCAGCTTAGATGCAGGGACGGCCAAAAACATTCAGTACTTC	CASSLDAGTAKNIQYF
TRBV10-3	14	TRBD2	TRBJ2-3	once	TGTGCCATCAGCAGCGGGGCTAGCACAGATACGCAGTATTTT	CAISSGASTDTQYF
TRBV18	12	NA	TRBJ2-7	once	TGTGCCAGCTCACCGGGGTCAAGCGAGCAGTACTTC	CASSPGSSEQYF
TRBV27	16	NA	TRBJ1-4	NA	TGTGCCAGCAGCTCCACCAAGACAAGTCGGAATGAAAAACTGTTTTTT	CASSSTKTSRNEKLFF
TRBV5-1	16	TRBD1	TRBJ1-1	once	TGCGCCAGCAGCCCCTACCCGGGACAGGGGAATACTGAAGCTTTCTTT	CASSPYPGQGNTEAFF
TRBV5-4	15	NA	TRBJ2-1	few	TGTGCCAGCAGCTTGCGGACTATAACCTACAATGAGCAGTTCTTC	CASSLRTITYNEQFF
TRBV29-1	13	NA	TRBJ1-1	NA	TGCAGCGTTGCTCAGGGGCAGGGAACTGAAGCTTTCTTT	CSVAQGQGTEAFF
TRBV6-1	12	NA	TRBJ1-5	NA	TGTGCCAGCAAGCCGCAGGGCCAGCCCCAGCATTTT	CASKPQGQPQHF
TRBV19	12	TRBD1	TRBJ2-7	NA	TGTGCCAGTACCCAGGACAGGGGCGAGCAGTACTTC	CASTQDRGEQYF
TRBV18	12	NA	TRBJ2-3	NA	TGTGCCAGCTCACCCAGCACAGATACGCAGTATTTT	CASSPSTDTQYF
TRBV10-3	14	TRBD2	TRBJ2-5	NA	TGTGCCATCAACCCTCACGGGGGGGAAGAGACCCAGTACTTC	CAINPHGGEETQYF
TRBV7-8	15	NA	TRBJ1-1	NA	TGTGCCAGCAGCTTATCGGTCAGGAGGAACACTGAAGCTTTCTTT	CASSLSVRRNTEAFF
TRBV6-5	15	NA	TRBJ2-7	NA	TGTGCCAGCAGTTACTCGCGGCAGGGACTTTACGAGCAGTACTTC	CASSYSRQGLYEQYF
TRBV5-1	16	NA	TRBJ2-3	once	TGCGCCAGCAGCTTGGAAGGTGGAGTGGTCACAGATACGCAGTATTTT	CASSLEGGVVTDTQYF
TRBV23-1	19	TRBD1	TRBJ1-5	NA	TGCGCCAGCAGTCAGAACACCGGGACAGGGGTCCCACTCATCCAGCCCCAGCATTTT	CASSQNTGTGVPLIQPQHF
TRBV4-2	18	TRBD1	TRBJ1-3	NA	TGTGCCAGCAGCCAAACCGACATACCGGGACAGGTGGGAAACACCATATATTTT	CASSQTDIPGQVGNTIYF
TRBV5-4	16	TRBD2	TRBJ2-3	NA	TGTGCCAGCAGCCGGGGGGGGACTAGCGGAATAGATACGCAGTATTTT	CASSRGGTSGIDTQYF
TRBV5-4	14	NA	TRBJ2-7	few	TGTGCCAGCAGCTTGGGGGCGGGATCCTACGAGCAGTACTTC	CASSLGAGSYEQYF
TRBV2	13	NA	TRBJ1-1	NA	TGTGCCAGCAGTACCCAGGGGCGCACTGAAGCTTTCTTT	CASSTQGRTEAFF
TRBV7-2	12	NA	TRBJ2-7	NA	TGTGCCAGCGGGACGGAATCCTACGAGCAGTACTTC	CASGTESYEQYF
TRBV11-2	14	NA	TRBJ2-5	NA	TGTGCCAGCAGCTACCGGACACTCCAAGAGACCCAGTACTTC	CASSYRTLQETQYF
TRBV30	15	NA	TRBJ1-3	NA	TGTGCCTGGAGGGCTCAGGTGTTGGCTGGAAACACCATATATTTT	CAWRAQVLAGNTIYF
TRBV5-4	11	NA	TRBJ2-7	NA	TGTGCCAGCAGCTTGGGATACGAGCAGTACTTC	CASSLGYEQYF
TRBV6-1	12	NA	TRBJ1-1	NA	TGTGCCAGCAGAGTACAGGTCGCGCCGGCTTTCTTT	CASRVQVAPAFF
TRBV6-5	13	TRBD1	TRBJ1-1	NA	TGTGCCAGCAGTTACCGGGACAGAACTGAAGCTTTCTTT	CASSYRDRTEAFF
TRBV11-2	13	NA	TRBJ1-5	NA	TGTGCCAGCAGCTTAGGAGGCCCCAGGCCCCAGCATTTT	CASSLGGPRPQHF
TRBV7-2	13	NA	TRBJ1-2	NA	TGTGCCAGCAGCCACAGGGTGAACTATGGCTACACCTTC	CASSHRVNYGYTF
TRBV7-2	15	TRBD1	TRBJ2-5	NA	TGTGCCAGCAGCCCGACAGGGGGCCCGCAAGAGACCCAGTACTTC	CASSPTGGPQETQYF
TRBV7-3	14	NA	TRBJ2-3	NA	TGTGCCAGCCGAGACCGGGACAGCACAGATACGCAGTATTTT	CASRDRDSTDTQYF
TRBV7-2	15	TRBD1	TRBJ2-7	NA	TGTGCCAGCAGCTTAGGCGGGACAGGGGGCATCGAGCAGTACTTC	CASSLGGTGGIEQYF
TRBV6-4	14	NA	TRBJ1-1	NA	TGTGCCAGCAGTCCCGGGCAAGGGAACACTGAAGCTTTCTTT	CASSPGQGNTEAFF
TRBV2	12	NA	TRBJ2-1	NA	TGTGCCAGCAGTGGATACAGTTCTGAGCAGTTCTTC	CASSGYSSEQFF
TRBV5-1	16	NA	TRBJ2-3	NA	TGCGCCAGCAGCCCCGGACTCGACGTCCTGGCAGATACGCAGTATTTT	CASSPGLDVLADTQYF
TRBV4-2	16	NA	TRBJ1-6	few	TGTGCCAGCAGCCTTACTACAAACTCCTATAATTCACCCCTCCACTTT	CASSLTTNSYNSPLHF
TRBV4-1	16	NA	TRBJ1-6	NA	TGCGCCAGCAGCCAAGGGAGGGCGTACTATAATTCACCCCTCCACTTT	CASSQGRAYYNSPLHF
TRBV29-1	13	NA	TRBJ1-5	NA	TGCAGCGTAGCCGGCCATAGCAATCAGCCCCAGCATTTT	CSVAGHSNQPQHF
TRBV7-9	16	NA	TRBJ1-6	NA	TGTGCCGGCAGCCGGGACCGCCTCCTATATAATTCACCCCTCCACTTT	CAGSRDRLLYNSPLHF
TRBV4-3	15	NA	TRBJ2-2	NA	TGCGCCAGCAGCCTTAGGGCAGGGGACACCGGGGAGCTGTTTTTT	CASSLRAGDTGELFF